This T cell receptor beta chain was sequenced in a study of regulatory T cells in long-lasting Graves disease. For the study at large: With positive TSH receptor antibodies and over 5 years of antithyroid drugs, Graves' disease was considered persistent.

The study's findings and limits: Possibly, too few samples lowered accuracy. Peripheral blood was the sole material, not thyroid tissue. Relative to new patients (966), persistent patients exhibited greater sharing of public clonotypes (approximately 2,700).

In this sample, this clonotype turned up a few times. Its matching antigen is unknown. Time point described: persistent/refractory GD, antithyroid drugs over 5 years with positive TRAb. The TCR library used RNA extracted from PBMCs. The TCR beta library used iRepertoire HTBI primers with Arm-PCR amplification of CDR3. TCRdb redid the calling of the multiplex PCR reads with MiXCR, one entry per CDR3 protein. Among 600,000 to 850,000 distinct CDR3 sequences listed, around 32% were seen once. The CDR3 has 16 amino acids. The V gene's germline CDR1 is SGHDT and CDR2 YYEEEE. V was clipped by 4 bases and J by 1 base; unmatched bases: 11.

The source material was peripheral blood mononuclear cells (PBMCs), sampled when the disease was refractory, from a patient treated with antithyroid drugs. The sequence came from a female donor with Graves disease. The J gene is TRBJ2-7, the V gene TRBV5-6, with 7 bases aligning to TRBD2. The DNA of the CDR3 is TGTGCCAGCAGCGGGAGGGGTACGCGGGAGTCCTACGAGCAGTACTTC. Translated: CASSGRGTRESYEQYF.